The subject of this entry is one TCR beta chain. Its antigen is not identified. The data stem from a study of blood T cells in healthy people across ages. Germline CDR1 reads KGHDR; CDR2 reads SFDVKD. The CDR3 covers 16 residues. V was pared by 5 bases and J by 3 bases, with 12 bases of the junction left unmatched. Regarding the study as a whole: In long-lived donors, naive CD4+ cell counts and diversity exceeded those of aged donors.

PCR was performed a second time for about 7 to 11 cycles using a sample-barcoded 5' primer and a J-beta primer mix. A 12-random-nucleotide template-switch adaptor tagged each cDNA molecule. TCRdb fed the 5' RACE reads into MiXCR, producing one record per CDR3 protein. The sample shows more than 1,000,000 distinct CDR3 sequences, under 30% of them seen only once. These data were also reused for a study on T cells of mothers and their children.

The specimen was blood. The V and J genes are TRBV24-1 and TRBJ2-7; 7 nucleotides match TRBD1. This TCR derives from a girl aged 2-10 years in good health. As DNA, the CDR3 is TGTGCCACCAGTGGCGGACAGGACTCCTTAATCTACGAGCAGTACTTC. This sequence encodes CATSGGQDSLIYEQYF.